This passage covers 22 T cell receptor beta chains from one sample sequenced in a study of blood T cell repertoires in COVID-19. Data came from immunoSEQ multiplex PCR; TCRdb stores just in-frame clones and leaves some out. This table has 140,000 to 150,000 clones, about 84% appearing once. Source material: peripheral blood. Receptors were obtained from a woman between 45 and 60 years old with acute or convalescent COVID-19.

In DNA form, the CDR3 reads TGTGCCAGCAGTACCGGGACAGCAGGTCAGCCCCAGCATTTT. Its translation: CASSTGTAGQPQHF. V and J are TRBV7-2 and TRBJ1-5; 7 bases match TRBD1. The V gene's germline CDR1 is SGHTA and CDR2 FQGNSA. V gave up 6 bases and J gave up 6 bases; unmatched junction bases: 8. The CDR3 covers 14 residues.

The rearrangement uses TRBV7-6 and TRBJ1-1; 7 positions match TRBD1. V was pared by 5 bases and J by 1 base, with 10 bases of the junction left unmatched. The V gene's germline CDR1 is SGHVS and CDR2 FNYEAQ. The CDR3 length is 16 residues. CDR3 nucleotides: TGTGCCAGCAGCCCCCAGGAGGGGGCTTCGAACACTGAAGCTTTCTTT. It translates to CASSPQEGASNTEAFF.

This sequence joins TRBV11-3 and TRBJ2-1; D not resolved. The CDR3 runs to 14 residues. V shed 3 bases and J shed 0 bases, with 6 bases lying between them. Germline assignment: CDR1 SGHNT and CDR2 YENEEA. CDR3 sequence (DNA): TGTGCCAGCAGCTTCTCTAACTCCTACAATGAGCAGTTCTTC. Translated: CASSFSNSYNEQFF.

The chain carries TRBV11-2 and TRBJ1-6; tentative D call: TRBD1 (6 bases). V shed 3 bases and J shed 4 bases, with 10 bases lying between them. Germline CDR1 reads SGHAT; CDR2 reads FQNNGV. The CDR3 totals 15 residues. In DNA, the CDR3 is TGTGCCAGCAGCTTGATGGGACATTATAATTCACCCCTCCACTTT. Translating it yields CASSLMGHYNSPLHF.

This chain uses TRBV7-3 with TRBJ2-1, with no clear D. The V gene lost 2 bases and the J gene lost 5 bases, with 16 bases spanning the gap. CDR1 is SGHTA, CDR2 FQGTGA, per germline. The CDR3 contains 16 residues. For the CDR3, the DNA is TGTGCCAGCAGCTTATCCCTTGGAGCCGCCAACAATGAGCAGTTCTTC. It codes for CASSLSLGAANNEQFF.

CDR3 loop: CASSPAGGEAFF. CDR3 DNA: TGCGCCAGCAGCCCAGCGGGCGGCGAAGCTTTCTTT. This chain uses TRBV4-3 with TRBJ1-1, with D unresolved. The CDR3 covers 12 residues. Trimming removed 4 bases from V and 8 bases from J, with 11 bases in between. The V gene's germline CDR1 is LGHNA and CDR2 YSLEER.

The DNA for the CDR3 is TGTGCCAGTAGTATGGGAGGGGCCCCCCGGGACACTGAAGCTTTCTTT. Translation: CASSMGGAPRDTEAFF. V is TRBV19 and J is TRBJ1-1; D might be TRBD1 (5 bases). Deletions cut 3 bases from V and 3 bases from J, with 17 bases between. The CDR3 runs to 16 residues. The germline CDR1 and CDR2 sequences are LNHDA and SQIVND (reference sequence).

The J gene is TRBJ1-1, the V gene TRBV28; D might be TRBD1 (5 bases). In germline, CDR1 is MDHEN, CDR2 SYDVKM. CDR3 length equals 14 residues. V lost 7 bases and J lost 2, with 14 bases in between. CDR3 nucleotide sequence: TGTGCCAGCACAACGGGGGGGAGCAACACTGAAGCTTTCTTT. It specifies CASTTGGSNTEAFF.

The J gene is TRBJ2-1, the V gene TRBV19; 8 bases are a match to TRBD2. From germline, CDR1 is LNHDA and CDR2 SQIVND (reference sequence). J was trimmed by 4 bases and V by 4 bases; bases with no gene match: 9. The CDR3 covers 16 residues. CDR3 in DNA: TGTGCCAGTAGTAGGAGAGCGGGGGCCATATACAATGAGCAGTTCTTC. Translated: CASSRRAGAIYNEQFF.

The rearrangement joins TRBV15 to TRBJ1-5, with D unclear. Germline CDR1 is LNHNV and CDR2 is YYDKDF (reference sequence). The CDR3 has 16 residues. V gave up 3 bases and J gave up 7 bases, with 19 bases separating them. DNA of the CDR3: TGTGCCACCAGCAGGGAGGTTGGGGTTTCGGGGCAGCCCCAGCATTTT. This encodes CATSREVGVSGQPQHF.

This chain links TRBV15 with TRBJ1-2, with D possibly being TRBD1 (5 bases). V was clipped by 1 base and J by 8 bases, with 14 bases between them. Germline loops: CDR1 LNHNV, CDR2 YYDKDF (reference sequence). The CDR3 extends over 14 amino acids. CDR3 in amino acids: CATSRGGRLGGYTF. CDR3 bases: TGTGCCACCAGCAGAGGGGGGAGACTAGGGGGCTACACCTTC.

The V and J genes are TRBV2 and TRBJ2-7; 7 nucleotides align to TRBD1. Germline CDR1 is SNHLY and CDR2 is FYNNEI. This CDR3 comprises 15 residues. V shed 5 bases and J 0 bases; nucleotides not matched to a gene: 7. CDR3 DNA: TGTGCCAGCAGTTTACGACAGGGTCCCTCCTACGAGCAGTACTTC. This translates into CASSLRQGPSYEQYF.

The V gene is TRBV5-1, the J gene TRBJ1-5; D unclear. With 4 bases removed from V and 0 bases from J, the gap between germline ends came to 17 bases. This CDR3 spans 17 amino acids. Germline loops: CDR1 SGHRS, CDR2 YFSETQ. The CDR3 DNA follows: TGCGCCAGCAGCCTCGGGGAGGGAATTGGTAGCAATCAGCCCCAGCATTTT. The encoded protein is CASSLGEGIGSNQPQHF.

The chain recombines TRBV19 with TRBJ2-7; 9 bases map to TRBD1. J gave up 2 bases and V 5 bases, and 7 bases lay outside the gene matches. From germline, CDR1 is LNHDA and CDR2 SQIVND (reference sequence). This CDR3 is built from 15 residues. In DNA form, the CDR3 reads TGTGCCAGTAGTGTTTTGACAGGGGGGACCTACGAGCAGTACTTC. It yields the protein CASSVLTGGTYEQYF.

This clone was counted between two and nine times. The V call is TRBV10-3, the J call TRBJ1-2, with TRBD1 identical over 10 bases. Trimming took 6 bases from V and 4 from J; bases not matched to a gene: 14. The germline gives CDR1 ENHRY, CDR2 SYGVKD. CDR3 length equals 17 residues. This chain's CDR3 is CAIRRESGQGDFYGYTF. The CDR3 nucleotides read TGTGCCATCAGGAGAGAATCAGGACAGGGGGACTTCTATGGCTACACCTTC.

This chain joins TRBV13 and TRBJ1-3; D may be TRBD1 (5 bases). Germline CDR1 reads PRHDT; CDR2 reads FYEKMQ (reference sequence). This CDR3 has 14 amino acids. V lost 4 bases to trimming and J lost 6 bases, with 13 bases between them. CDR3 in amino acids: CASSSDSLENTIYF. In DNA, the CDR3 is TGTGCCAGCAGCTCCGACAGCCTCGAAAACACCATATATTTT.

In nucleotides, the CDR3 is TGTGCCATCGCGAGACAGGGAAGCTACGAGCAGTACTTC. Translating it yields CAIARQGSYEQYF. The chain employs TRBV10-3 and TRBJ2-7; 7 nucleotides agree with TRBD1. J was trimmed by 3 bases and V by 8 bases; bases with no gene match: 7. This CDR3 has 13 amino acids. Germline CDR1 reads ENHRY; CDR2 reads SYGVKD.

V usage is TRBV9 and J usage is TRBJ1-3; weak D call: TRBD1 (5 bases). Germline V gene sequence: CDR1 SGDLS, CDR2 YYNGEE. V lost 4 bases and J lost 1, with 18 bases in between. The CDR3 totals 17 residues. The CDR3 DNA reads TGTGCCAGCAGCTCCCGGGTGGGGCAGGGTTCTGGAAACACCATATATTTT. Its translation is CASSSRVGQGSGNTIYF.

The rearrangement joins TRBV9 to TRBJ1-1, with 10 positions matching TRBD1. The germline CDR1 and CDR2 sequences are SGDLS and YYNGEE. The CDR3 loop spans 22 amino acids. V trimming: 0 bases; J trimming: 0 bases; junction bases outside the gene matches: 20. CDR3 nucleotide sequence: TGTGCCAGCAGCGTAGGGCTTGGGACAGGGGACAATTTACGTCACATGAACACTGAAGCTTTCTTT. Its translation: CASSVGLGTGDNLRHMNTEAFF.

The gene calls are TRBV28 and TRBJ1-3; D gene ambiguous. Trimming stripped 6 bases from V and 0 bases from J, with 9 bases between. Per the germline V gene, CDR1 is MDHEN and CDR2 is SYDVKM. The CDR3 is 14 amino acids. CDR3: CASRISFSGNTIYF. CDR3 sequence (DNA): TGTGCCAGCAGAATCTCGTTCTCTGGAAACACCATATATTTT.

The rearrangement joins TRBV29-1 to TRBJ2-7, with D tentatively TRBD1 (6 bases). Germline lookup yields CDR1 SQVTM and CDR2 ANQGSEA. Trimming left V 4 bases short and J 6 bases short, with 13 bases between. The CDR3 is 12 residues long. This CDR3 reads CSVGPGASEQYF. As DNA, the CDR3 is TGCAGCGTTGGGCCAGGGGCCTCCGAGCAGTACTTC.

The V gene is TRBV15, the J gene TRBJ1-4, with D possibly matching TRBD1 (5 bases). Trimming shortened V by 4 bases and J by 0 bases, and 9 bases separated the two germline ends. Germline V CDR1 and CDR2: LNHNV, YYDKDF (reference sequence). This CDR3 has 15 residues. The CDR3 spells CATSIDRSTNEKLFF. In nucleotides, the CDR3 is TGTGCCACCAGCATAGACAGATCAACTAATGAAAAACTGTTTTTT.